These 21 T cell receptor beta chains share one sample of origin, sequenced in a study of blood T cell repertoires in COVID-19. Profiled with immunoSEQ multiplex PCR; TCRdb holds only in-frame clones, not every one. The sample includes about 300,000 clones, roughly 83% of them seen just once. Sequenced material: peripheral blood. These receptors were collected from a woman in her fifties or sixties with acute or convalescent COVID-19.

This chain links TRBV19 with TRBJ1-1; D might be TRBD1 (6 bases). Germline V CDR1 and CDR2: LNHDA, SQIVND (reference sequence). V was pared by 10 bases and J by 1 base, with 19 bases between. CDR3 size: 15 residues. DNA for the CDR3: TGTGCCATCCGACTACCGGGACACCAGAACACTGAAGCTTTCTTT. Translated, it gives CAIRLPGHQNTEAFF.

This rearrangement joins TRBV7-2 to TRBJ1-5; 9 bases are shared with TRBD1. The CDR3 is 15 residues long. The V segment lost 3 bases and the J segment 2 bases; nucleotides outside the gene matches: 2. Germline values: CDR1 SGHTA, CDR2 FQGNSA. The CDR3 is CASSFRDRGNQPQHF. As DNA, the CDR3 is TGTGCCAGCAGCTTCCGGGACAGGGGCAATCAGCCCCAGCATTTT.

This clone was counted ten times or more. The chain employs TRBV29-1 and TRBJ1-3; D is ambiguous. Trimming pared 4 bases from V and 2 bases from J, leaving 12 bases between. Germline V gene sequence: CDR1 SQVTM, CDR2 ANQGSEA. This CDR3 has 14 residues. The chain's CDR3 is CSVVYSLTGNTIYF. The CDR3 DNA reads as TGCAGCGTTGTTTATAGTCTAACTGGAAACACCATATATTTT.

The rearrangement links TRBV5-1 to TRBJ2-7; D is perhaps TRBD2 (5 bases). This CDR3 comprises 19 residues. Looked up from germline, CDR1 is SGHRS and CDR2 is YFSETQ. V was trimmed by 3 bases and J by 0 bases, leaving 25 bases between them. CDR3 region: CASSSSDSATPSHSYEQYF. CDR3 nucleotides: TGCGCCAGCAGCTCGTCGGATAGCGCAACACCTTCCCACTCCTACGAGCAGTACTTC.

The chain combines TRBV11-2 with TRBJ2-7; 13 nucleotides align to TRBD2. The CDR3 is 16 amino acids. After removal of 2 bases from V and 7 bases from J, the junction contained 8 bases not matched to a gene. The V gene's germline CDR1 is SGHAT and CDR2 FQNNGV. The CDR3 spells CASSLRGTSGIGEQYF. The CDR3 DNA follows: TGTGCCAGCAGCTTACGAGGGACTAGCGGGATAGGTGAGCAGTACTTC.

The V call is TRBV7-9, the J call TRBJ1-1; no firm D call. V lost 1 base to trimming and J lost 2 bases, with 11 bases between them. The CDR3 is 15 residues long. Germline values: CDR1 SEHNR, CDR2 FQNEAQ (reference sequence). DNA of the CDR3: TGTGCCAGCAGCTTAGGTTGGAGCCGAAACACTGAAGCTTTCTTT. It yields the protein CASSLGWSRNTEAFF.

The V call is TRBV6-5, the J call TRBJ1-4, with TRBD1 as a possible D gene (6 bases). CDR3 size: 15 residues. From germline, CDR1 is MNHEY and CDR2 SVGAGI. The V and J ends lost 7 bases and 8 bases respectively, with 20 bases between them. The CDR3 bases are TGTGCCAGCACCTTGACAGGATCTAATGGGGAAAAACTGTTTTTT. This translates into CASTLTGSNGEKLFF.

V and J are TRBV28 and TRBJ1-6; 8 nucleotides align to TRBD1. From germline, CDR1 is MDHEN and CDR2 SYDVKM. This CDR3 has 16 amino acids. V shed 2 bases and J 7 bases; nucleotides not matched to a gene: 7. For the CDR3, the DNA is TGTGCCAGCAGTTTAATCGGACAGGGAAGGAATTCACCCCTCCACTTT. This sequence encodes CASSLIGQGRNSPLHF.

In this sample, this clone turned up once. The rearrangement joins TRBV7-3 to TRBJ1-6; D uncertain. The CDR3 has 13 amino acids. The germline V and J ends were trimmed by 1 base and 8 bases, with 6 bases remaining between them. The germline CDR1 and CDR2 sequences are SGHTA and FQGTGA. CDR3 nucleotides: TGTGCCAGCAGCTTAAATCAGGATTCACCCCTCCACTTT. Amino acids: CASSLNQDSPLHF.

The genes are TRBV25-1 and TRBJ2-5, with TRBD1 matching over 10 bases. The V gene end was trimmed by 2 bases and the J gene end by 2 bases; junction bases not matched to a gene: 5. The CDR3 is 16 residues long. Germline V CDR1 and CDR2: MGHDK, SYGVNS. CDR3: CASSERDRGDQETQYF. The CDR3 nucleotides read TGTGCCAGCAGTGAACGGGACAGGGGAGATCAAGAGACCCAGTACTTC.

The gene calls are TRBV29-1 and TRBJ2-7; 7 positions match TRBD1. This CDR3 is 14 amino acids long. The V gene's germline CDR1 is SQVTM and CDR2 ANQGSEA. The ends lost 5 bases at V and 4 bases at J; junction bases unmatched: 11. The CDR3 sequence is CSVLVPGQTYEQYF. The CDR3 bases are TGCAGCGTTCTGGTCCCGGGACAGACATACGAGCAGTACTTC.

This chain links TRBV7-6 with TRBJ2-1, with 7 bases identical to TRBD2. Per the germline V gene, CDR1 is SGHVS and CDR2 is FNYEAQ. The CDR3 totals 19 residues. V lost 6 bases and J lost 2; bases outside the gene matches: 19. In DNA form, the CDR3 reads TGTGCCAGCAGGATGGGGAGGGCAGGTGGGGGAGACACCTACAATGAGCAGTTCTTC. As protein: CASRMGRAGGGDTYNEQFF.

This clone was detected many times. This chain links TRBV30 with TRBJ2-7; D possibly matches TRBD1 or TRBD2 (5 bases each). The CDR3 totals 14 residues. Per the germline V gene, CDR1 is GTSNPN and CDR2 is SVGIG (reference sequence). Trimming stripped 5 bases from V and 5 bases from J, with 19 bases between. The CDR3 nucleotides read TGTGCCTGGGGGACGGGGTTAGCGAGCGACGAGCAGTACTTC. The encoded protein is CAWGTGLASDEQYF.

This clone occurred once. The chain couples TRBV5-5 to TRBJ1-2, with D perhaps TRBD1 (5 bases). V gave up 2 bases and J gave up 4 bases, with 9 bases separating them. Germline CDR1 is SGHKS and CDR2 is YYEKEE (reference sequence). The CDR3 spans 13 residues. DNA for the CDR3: TGTGCCAGCAGCTTAGGACACAGCTATGGCTACACCTTC. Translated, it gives CASSLGHSYGYTF.

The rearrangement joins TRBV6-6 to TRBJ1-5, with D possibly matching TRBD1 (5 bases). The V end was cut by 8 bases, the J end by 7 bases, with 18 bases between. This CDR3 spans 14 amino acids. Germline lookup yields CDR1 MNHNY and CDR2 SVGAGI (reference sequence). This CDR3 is CASGLEAGRQPQHF. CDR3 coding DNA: TGTGCCAGCGGGCTGGAGGCAGGGAGGCAGCCCCAGCATTTT.

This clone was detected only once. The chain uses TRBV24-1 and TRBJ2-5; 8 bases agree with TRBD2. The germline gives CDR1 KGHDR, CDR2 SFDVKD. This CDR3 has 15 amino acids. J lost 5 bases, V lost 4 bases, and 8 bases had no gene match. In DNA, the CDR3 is TGTGCCACCAGTGAACGGGAGGGCCGATGGGAGACCCAGTACTTC. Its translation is CATSEREGRWETQYF.

In nucleotides, the CDR3 is TGTGCCAGCAGCCGTCTGAGAGCGGGAATGGGTAATGAGCAGTTCTTC. It is translated as CASSRLRAGMGNEQFF. J is TRBJ2-1 and V is TRBV7-3; 7 bases are a match to TRBD2. The germline V gene has CDR1 SGHTA and CDR2 FQGTGA. CDR3 length: 16 residues. The J segment lost 7 bases and the V segment lost 5 bases, leaving 14 bases of the junction unmatched.

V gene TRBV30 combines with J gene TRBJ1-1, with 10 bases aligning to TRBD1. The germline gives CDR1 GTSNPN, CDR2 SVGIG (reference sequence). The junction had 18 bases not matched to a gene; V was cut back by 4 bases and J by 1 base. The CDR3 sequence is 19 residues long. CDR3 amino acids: CAWTADPWDRGGTNTEAFF. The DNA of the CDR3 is TGTGCCTGGACCGCCGACCCTTGGGACAGGGGAGGCACGAACACTGAAGCTTTCTTT.

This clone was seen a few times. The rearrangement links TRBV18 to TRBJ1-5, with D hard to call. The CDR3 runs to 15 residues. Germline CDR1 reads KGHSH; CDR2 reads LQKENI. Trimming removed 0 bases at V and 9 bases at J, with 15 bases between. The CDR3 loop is CASSPPAGSHRPQHF. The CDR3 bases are TGTGCCAGCTCACCACCTGCAGGTTCGCATCGGCCCCAGCATTTT.

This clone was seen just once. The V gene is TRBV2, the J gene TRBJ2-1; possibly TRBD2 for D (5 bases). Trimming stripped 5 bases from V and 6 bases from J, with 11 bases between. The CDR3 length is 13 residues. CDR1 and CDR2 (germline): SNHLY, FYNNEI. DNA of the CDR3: TGTGCCAGCAGTACCGGGGTCAGCAATGAGCAGTTCTTC. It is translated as CASSTGVSNEQFF.

The CDR3 region has the DNA TGTGCCAGCAGGCCACTAATTGGCTACACCTTC. It translates to CASRPLIGYTF. The chain carries TRBV28 and TRBJ1-2; D is unresolved. V gave up 6 bases and J gave up 7 bases, with 9 bases separating them. Per the germline V gene, CDR1 is MDHEN and CDR2 is SYDVKM. This CDR3 has 11 amino acids.